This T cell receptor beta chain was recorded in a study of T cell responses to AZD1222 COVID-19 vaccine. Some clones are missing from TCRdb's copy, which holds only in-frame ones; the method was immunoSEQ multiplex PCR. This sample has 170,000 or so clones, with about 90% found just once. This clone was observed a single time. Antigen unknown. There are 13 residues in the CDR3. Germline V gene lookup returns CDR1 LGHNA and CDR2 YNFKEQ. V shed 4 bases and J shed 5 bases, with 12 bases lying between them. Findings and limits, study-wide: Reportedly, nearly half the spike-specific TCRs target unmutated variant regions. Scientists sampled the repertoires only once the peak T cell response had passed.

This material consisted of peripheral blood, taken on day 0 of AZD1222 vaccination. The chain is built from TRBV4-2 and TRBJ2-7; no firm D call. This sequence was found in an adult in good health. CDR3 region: CASSPPSTDEQYF. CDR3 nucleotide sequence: TGTGCCAGCAGCCCCCCTTCTACGGACGAGCAGTACTTC.